This is a list of T cell receptor beta chains from one sample in a study of CD8 T cells in ankylosing spondylitis. TCRdb redid the calling of the 5' RACE reads with MiXCR, one entry per CDR3 protein. The table has some 180,000 distinct CDR3 sequences, 18% seen once. The sample consisted of blood, either unsorted or a sorted T cell fraction (not recorded which). These receptors all stem from a male donor aged 10 to 35 with ankylosing spondylitis or in good health (not recorded which). Each CDR3 is given without its conserved first and last residue.

TRBV6-1,ASSDRGQGDYGYT
TRBV7-9,ASSSPWEGETQY
TRBV24-1,ATSESGVSSYNEQF
TRBV28,ASGGILAGEPGELF
TRBV7-9,ASSRTLSGANVLT
TRBV5-5,AGRRDQNTGELF
TRBV7-9,AISSNYYGYT
TRBV3-1,ASSQKESSAQY
TRBV3-1,ASSREGGANVLT
TRBV4-1,ASSQPRLTGGTEAF
TRBV6-5,ASSYSRTSFDEQF
TRBV5-1,ASSLDPGTKETQY
TRBV7-2,ASTIDRDYGYT
TRBV9,ASSSSVRDEQF
TRBV29-1,SVAGREGLSNEQF
TRBV15,ATSREYAGADTQY
TRBV6-2/TRBV6-3,ASGLREQY
TRBV12-3/TRBV12-4,ASLFRGGLRETQY
TRBV29-1,SALRQGGLNYGYT
TRBV20-1,SARAGPSTDTQY
TRBV29-1,SVDCGGPNTGELF
TRBV20-1,SATTGGFADTQY
TRBV7-8,ATEGQYSYEQY
TRBV4-2,ASSFSGTGGDWEQY
TRBV5-1,ASSLAGQPEAF
TRBV20-1,SARPRPGRETQY
TRBV25-1,ASSDTTGAVYGYT
TRBV27,ASSHGTSGYNEQF
TRBV11-2,ASSQWENPEAF
TRBV27,ASSERDRQF
TRBV6-5,ASRTNEADTEAF
TRBV10-1,ATRTSGRDTQY
TRBV5-1,ASSSILAGSEQF
TRBV7-9,ASSGPLGTEGLAGGETQY